This TCR beta chain came from a study of CD8 T cells in ankylosing spondylitis. About this clonotype: Its specificity is unknown.

Looked up from germline, CDR1 is SQVTM and CDR2 is ANQGSEA. Trimming pared 6 bases from V and 4 bases from J, leaving 9 bases between. The CDR3 totals 12 residues. Study conclusions and caveats: A motif of 7 to 9 highly homologous TCR beta variants was seen as apparently characteristic of ankylosing spondylitis blood. Clones tied to disease were said to be significantly enriched in matched ankylosing spondylitis synovial fluid.

MiXCR, run by TCRdb on the 5' RACE reads, gives a single entry per CDR3 protein. Of a few hundred thousand distinct CDR3 sequences listed, about 20% are singletons. Sequencing used blood, either unsorted or a sorted T cell fraction (not recorded which). This sequence originates from a male donor with ankylosing spondylitis or in good health (not recorded which). The chain uses TRBV29-1 and TRBJ1-4; D unresolved. CDR3 DNA: TGCAGCGTGGGCCTGGGTAATGAAAAACTGTTTTTT. This translates into CSVGLGNEKLFF. Complete variable domain (other parts from reference TRBV29-1 and TRBJ1-4): SAVISQKPSRDICQRGTSLTIQCQVDSQVTMMFWYRQQPGQSLTLIATANQGSEATYESGFVIDKFPISRPNLTFSTLTVSNMSPEDSSIYLCSVGLGNEKLFFGSGTQLSVL.